The T cell receptor beta chain described here comes from a study of T cells in Graves' hyperthyroidism and ophthalmopathy. The study's findings and limits: A model of 13 V-J pairs discriminated ophthalmopathy from stable hyperthyroidism.

Researchers amplified the TCR beta CDR3 regions from RNA transcripts. HTBI primers were used for first-round RT-PCR of the TCR CDR3. TCRdb redid the calling of the multiplex PCR reads with MiXCR, one entry per CDR3 protein. This table has about 510,000 distinct CDR3 sequences, around 43% appearing once. The germline V gene encodes CDR1 SEHNR and CDR2 FQNEAQ (reference sequence). The trim removed 4 bases at V and 0 bases at J, leaving 2 bases unmatched. CDR3 length: 14 residues. Many counts were recorded for this clonotype. Its antigen is currently unknown. The chain recombines TRBV7-9 with TRBJ2-7, with TRBD1 identical over 8 bases. The sequence was obtained from an adult woman with Graves' disease, either hyperthyroidism or ophthalmopathy (not recorded which). The source material was peripheral blood or thyroid tissue (not recorded which). The CDR3 here is CASSSDRASYEQYF. CDR3 DNA sequence: TGTGCCAGCAGCTCGGACAGGGCCTCCTACGAGCAGTACTTC.